The present T cell receptor (beta chain) was sequenced within a study of technical replicates of blood from a handful of donors. Some clones are missing from TCRdb's copy, which holds only in-frame ones; the method was immunoSEQ multiplex PCR. Counted here are tens of thousands of clones, 96% occurring once; the ten biggest clones make up less than 0.45%. CDR1 is MNHEY, CDR2 SVGAGI, per germline. This CDR3 is 15 amino acids long. The ends lost 5 bases at V and 6 bases at J; junction bases unmatched: 5. The clonotype was recovered from a human donor in good health. The sequenced sample was T cells isolated from PBMCs. The chain employs TRBV6-5 and TRBJ2-1; 12 bases map to TRBD2. The CDR3 sequence is CASSPTSGSSNEQFF. CDR3 DNA sequence: TGTGCCAGCAGTCCGACTAGCGGGAGCTCCAATGAGCAGTTCTTC.